Presented here are 10 T cell receptor beta chains from one specimen sequenced in a study of identifying expanded T cells in peripheral blood. Method: immunoSEQ multiplex PCR; TCRdb's copy keeps in-frame clones and lacks some. The profile shows just under 65,000 clones, more than 75% of them singletons. The sequenced sample was blood. These receptors came from a person aged 18 to 75 in good health.

The chain links TRBV5-4 to TRBJ1-1, with 8 bases fitting TRBD1. Germline V CDR1 and CDR2: SGHNT, YYREEE (reference sequence). V gave up 3 bases and J gave up 5 bases; unmatched junction bases: 12. The CDR3 sequence is 16 residues long. The DNA for the CDR3 is TGTGCCAGCAGCTCCCCAACTAATGGACAGGGAACTGAAGCTTTCTTT. Protein sequence: CASSSPTNGQGTEAFF.

The gene calls are TRBV10-2 and TRBJ1-3, with D maybe TRBD1 (5 bases). Germline V gene sequence: CDR1 WSHSY, CDR2 SAAADI. CDR3 length equals 17 residues. V was pared by 0 bases and J by 0 bases, with 12 bases between. CDR3 loop: CASSESGRPSSGNTIYF. CDR3 in DNA: TGCGCCAGCAGTGAGTCGGGGCGGCCTAGCTCTGGAAACACCATATATTTT.

The chain employs TRBV21-1 and TRBJ1-1. TRBV21-1 has pseudogene status. The CDR3 is 15 residues long. This CDR3 is CARGGRGPANTEAFF. In nucleotides, the CDR3 is TGTGCCAGAGGGGGGAGGGGTCCGGCGAACACTGAAGCTTTCTTT.

This chain uses TRBV19 with TRBJ2-3; TRBD2 is a possible D gene (6 bases). The germline V and J ends were trimmed by 5 bases and 6 bases, with 9 bases remaining between them. The CDR3 has 12 amino acids. Germline assignment: CDR1 LNHDA and CDR2 SQIVND (reference sequence). In DNA, the CDR3 is TGTGCCAGTAGTCCACGGGGGGATACGCAGTATTTT. It codes for CASSPRGDTQYF. Combining the CDR3 with reference TRBV19 and TRBJ2-3 gives the whole variable domain DGGITQSPKYLFRKEGQNVTLSCEQNLNHDAMYWYRQDPGQGLRLIYYSQIVNDFQKGDIAEGYSVSREKKESFPLTVTSAQKNPTAFYLCASSPRGDTQYFGPGTRLTVL.

The chain joins TRBV4-1 to TRBJ2-1, with 8 bases that match TRBD2. Per the germline V gene, CDR1 is MGHRA and CDR2 is YSYEKL. This CDR3 contains 16 residues. The junction had 9 bases not matched to a gene; V was cut back by 4 bases and J by 4 bases. The chain's CDR3 is CASSLLAGNLYNEQFF. The CDR3 nucleotides read TGCGCCAGCAGCCTTTTAGCGGGGAATCTTTACAATGAGCAGTTCTTC.

The chain combines TRBV5-6 with TRBJ1-1, with D possibly TRBD1 on 6 matching bases. Trimming took 4 bases from V and 4 from J, leaving 14 bases between them. CDR3 length equals 14 residues. The germline V gene has CDR1 SGHDT and CDR2 YYEEEE. The CDR3 region has the DNA TGTGCCAGCAGCGATCCACAGGGTAGCACTGAAGCTTTCTTT. It specifies CASSDPQGSTEAFF.

V and J are TRBV7-2 and TRBJ1-1, with D perhaps matching TRBD1 (6 bases). With 5 bases removed from V and 4 bases from J, the gap between germline ends came to 14 bases. The germline CDR1 and CDR2 sequences are SGHTA and FQGNSA. CDR3 length equals 14 residues. In DNA, the CDR3 is TGTGCCAGCAGCCTCCAGGGGCGGGGCACTGAAGCTTTCTTT. Translating gives CASSLQGRGTEAFF.

The genes are TRBV21-1 and TRBJ2-1. TRBV21-1 is a pseudogene segment. The CDR3 extends over 12 amino acids. The CDR3 DNA follows: TGTGCCAGGGAAGGCTCCTACAATGAGCAGTTCTTC. Translating it yields CAREGSYNEQFF.

J is TRBJ2-3 and V is TRBV5-4; perhaps TRBD1 as D (5 bases). CDR3 size: 15 residues. V was clipped by 0 bases and J by 4 bases, with 12 bases between them. Per germline, CDR1 SGHNT and CDR2 YYREEE (reference sequence). The CDR3: CASSLGGAASDTQYF. CDR3 sequence (DNA): TGTGCCAGCAGCTTGGGGGGCGCGGCCTCAGATACGCAGTATTTT.

This chain joins TRBV19 and TRBJ1-1, with D possibly being TRBD1 (5 bases). Germline V gene data show CDR1 as LNHDA and CDR2 as SQIVND (reference sequence). Trimming pared 5 bases from V and 4 bases from J, leaving 23 bases between. The CDR3 is made up of 17 amino acids. The CDR3, as DNA: TGTGCCAGTAGTCCCCGGGGGGAAAGTTATGTGGGCACTGAAGCTTTCTTT. It specifies CASSPRGESYVGTEAFF.